Listed below are T cell receptor beta chains from one sample, sequenced in a study of CD8 T cells in ankylosing spondylitis. A single record per CDR3 protein comes from TCRdb applying MiXCR to the 5' RACE reads. The sample holds about 130,000 distinct CDR3 sequences, roughly 6.6% seen once. The sequencing sample was made of blood, either unsorted or a sorted T cell fraction (not recorded which). These receptors originate from a female donor with ankylosing spondylitis or in good health (not recorded which). The CDR3 runs from the conserved cysteine through the conserved F or W. A D gene is named only where the DNA matches it firmly. Expanded clones are given a class, and other clones once, few, many or no size at all.

size: many; J: TRBJ2-1; V: TRBV5-6; D: -; length: 13; DNA: TGTGCCAGCTGCATAAGCTCCTACAATGAGCAGTTCTTC; CDR3: CASCISSYNEQFF
size: many; J: TRBJ1-6; V: TRBV18; D: -; length: 14; DNA: TGTGCCAGCTCACCTCCGACCTTTAATTCACCCCTCCACTTT; CDR3: CASSPPTFNSPLHF
size: -; J: TRBJ2-7; V: TRBV7-9; D: -; length: 16; DNA: TGTGCCAGCAGCCCCGAACCCCAGTTATTCCCCCCCGAGCAGTACTTC; CDR3: CASSPEPQLFPPEQYF
size: few; J: TRBJ1-4; V: TRBV20-1; D: -; length: 13; DNA: TGCAGTGCTAGTAGACAGACTAATGAAAAACTGTTTTTT; CDR3: CSASRQTNEKLFF
size: many; J: TRBJ2-7; V: TRBV29-1; D: -; length: 11; DNA: TGCAGCGTTGGAACAGCCTACGAGCAGTACTTC; CDR3: CSVGTAYEQYF
size: few; J: TRBJ2-7; V: TRBV12-3/TRBV12-4; D: -; length: 15; DNA: TGTGCCAGCAGTTTAGCGGCGTCAACTTTTGCCGAGCAGTACTTC; CDR3: CASSLAASTFAEQYF
size: few; J: TRBJ1-1; V: TRBV12-3/TRBV12-4; D: -; length: 14; DNA: TGTGCCAGCAGGCAGGAGGAAATGAACACTGAAGCTTTCTTT; CDR3: CASRQEEMNTEAFF
size: -; J: TRBJ1-2; V: TRBV7-2; D: -; length: 15; DNA: TGTGCCAGCAGTTCCAGACGCGGGTCTAACTATGGCTACACCTTC; CDR3: CASSSRRGSNYGYTF
size: many; J: TRBJ2-3; V: TRBV5-1; D: -; length: 13; DNA: TGCGCCAGCAGCTCCCTCACGACAGATACGCAGTATTTT; CDR3: CASSSLTTDTQYF
size: -; J: TRBJ2-1; V: TRBV24-1; D: TRBD2; length: 17; DNA: TGTGCCACCAGTGATTCCATTGGGAGCGGGGGGGCAGGGGAGCAGTTCTTC; CDR3: CATSDSIGSGGAGEQFF
size: -; J: TRBJ2-4; V: TRBV20-1; D: -; length: 12; DNA: TGCAGTGCTATTTCGATCAAAAACATTCAGTACTTC; CDR3: CSAISIKNIQYF
size: -; J: TRBJ2-3; V: TRBV7-9; D: -; length: 13; DNA: TGTGCCAGCACCTGGGGCCAGGGAGATACGCAGTATTTT; CDR3: CASTWGQGDTQYF
size: many; J: TRBJ1-4; V: TRBV12-3/TRBV12-4; D: -; length: 14; DNA: TGTGCCAGCAGTTTTTCGGGGAGTAATGAAAAACTGTTTTTT; CDR3: CASSFSGSNEKLFF
size: many; J: TRBJ1-1; V: TRBV14; D: TRBD1; length: 15; DNA: TGTGCCAGCAGCCAAGGCCAGACCGGGACAGGGGAAGCTTTCTTT; CDR3: CASSQGQTGTGEAFF
size: many; J: TRBJ2-4; V: TRBV20-1; D: -; length: 14; DNA: TGCAGTGCTAGGAGACCGTTAGCCAAAAACATTCAGTACTTC; CDR3: CSARRPLAKNIQYF
size: -; J: TRBJ2-1; V: TRBV19; D: -; length: 14; DNA: TGTGCCAGTACCGACAGGCCCTCCTACAATGAGCAGTTCTTC; CDR3: CASTDRPSYNEQFF
size: many; J: TRBJ2-2; V: TRBV2; D: -; length: 14; DNA: TGTGCCAGCAGGAAGGGCACCAACACCGGGGAGCTGTTTTTT; CDR3: CASRKGTNTGELFF
size: many; J: TRBJ2-5; V: TRBV12-3/TRBV12-4; D: -; length: 12; DNA: TGTGCCAGCAGCCGCGGTGTCGAGACCCAGTACTTC; CDR3: CASSRGVETQYF
size: many; J: TRBJ1-2; V: TRBV12-3/TRBV12-4; D: -; length: 12; DNA: TGTGCCAGCAGTTTTCCAGGCGCCGGCTACACCTTC; CDR3: CASSFPGAGYTF
size: few; J: TRBJ1-2; V: TRBV18; D: TRBD1; length: 14; DNA: TGTGCCAGCTCACCACAACAGGGGGCAAATGGCTACACCTTC; CDR3: CASSPQQGANGYTF
size: few; J: TRBJ1-5; V: TRBV6-1; D: -; length: 14; DNA: TGTGCCAGCAGTGTGACAGGAGGCAATCAGCCCCAGCATTTT; CDR3: CASSVTGGNQPQHF
size: many; J: TRBJ1-4; V: TRBV7-8; D: TRBD1; length: 16; DNA: TGTGCCAGCAGCTCCCCCCGGGACAGGGAATCAGAAAAACTGTTTTTT; CDR3: CASSSPRDRESEKLFF
size: many; J: TRBJ1-5; V: TRBV20-1; D: -; length: 16; DNA: TGCAGTGCTAGAGACGAAGGAGCAGGGACCAATCAGCCCCAGCATTTT; CDR3: CSARDEGAGTNQPQHF
size: many; J: TRBJ2-3; V: TRBV19; D: TRBD2; length: 16; DNA: TGTGCCAGTAGTATAGGAGCGGGGGCCAACACAGATACGCAGTATTTT; CDR3: CASSIGAGANTDTQYF
size: many; J: TRBJ2-2; V: TRBV6-2/TRBV6-3; D: -; length: 18; DNA: TGTGCCAGCAGGGGACTTAAGGGGGTTATGCCGGACACCGGGGAGCTGTTTTTT; CDR3: CASRGLKGVMPDTGELFF
size: -; J: TRBJ2-7; V: TRBV7-9; D: -; length: 12; DNA: TGTGCCAGCACCGATGGACACTACGAGCAGTACTTC; CDR3: CASTDGHYEQYF
size: many; J: TRBJ1-2; V: TRBV4-2; D: -; length: 15; DNA: TGTGCCAGCAGCCATGAAACAGGGAGGAGCTATGGCTACACCTTC; CDR3: CASSHETGRSYGYTF
size: -; J: TRBJ1-1; V: TRBV7-9; D: -; length: 16; DNA: TGTGCCAGCAGCGACGGACAGCCTAAAGGGGACACTGAAGCTTTCTTT; CDR3: CASSDGQPKGDTEAFF
size: -; J: TRBJ2-7; V: TRBV4-1; D: -; length: 16; DNA: TGCGCCAGCAGCCCGATTGCGGCAGGAACTACCTACGAGCAGTACTTC; CDR3: CASSPIAAGTTYEQYF
size: many; J: TRBJ1-3; V: TRBV6-1; D: -; length: 15; DNA: TGTGCCAGCAGAAGACAAACGGGGCGCGAAAACACCATATATTTT; CDR3: CASRRQTGRENTIYF
size: many; J: TRBJ2-1; V: TRBV15; D: -; length: 14; DNA: TGTGCCACCAGCAGAGGTTCCGCGGGAAATGAGCAGTTCTTC; CDR3: CATSRGSAGNEQFF